A single sample gave rise to the 30 T cell receptor beta chains below, sequenced in a study of blood T cell repertoires in COVID-19. Profiling relied on immunoSEQ multiplex PCR, and the TCRdb table lists in-frame clones only, not all of them. This sample has about 24,000 clones, with 86% found just once. The sample consisted of peripheral blood. The receptors derive from a human donor with active COVID-19. The donor label of this sample is uncertain.

J is TRBJ1-6 and V is TRBV5-5; D is ambiguous. CDR1 and CDR2 from the germline V gene are SGHKS and YYEKEE (reference sequence). V was cut by 0 bases and J by 7 bases, with 8 bases left in between. The CDR3 consists of 14 residues. The CDR3 DNA reads TGTGCCAGCAGCTTGGTCTTCAGGAATTCACCCCTCCACTTT. It codes for CASSLVFRNSPLHF.

V and J are TRBV27 and TRBJ2-6, with TRBD2 as a possible D gene (6 bases). The CDR3 is 15 amino acids. V was clipped by 3 bases and J by 2 bases, with 8 bases between them. Looked up from germline, CDR1 is MNHEY and CDR2 is SMNVEV (reference sequence). CDR3 region: CASSLEGTGANVLTF. The CDR3 DNA sequence: TGTGCCAGCAGTTTGGAGGGGACTGGGGCCAACGTCCTGACTTTC.

V usage is TRBV28 and J usage is TRBJ2-7, with 8 bases identical to TRBD2. Per germline, CDR1 MDHEN and CDR2 SYDVKM. The trim removed 4 bases at V and 6 bases at J, leaving 8 bases unmatched. The CDR3 sequence is 14 residues long. The CDR3 DNA follows: TGTGCCAGCAGTTCAGCGGGAGCCCCCCCCGAGCAGTACTTC. Its protein is CASSSAGAPPEQYF.

The chain has TRBV27 and TRBJ1-2; TRBD1 matches 7 bases. Germline V gene lookup returns CDR1 MNHEY and CDR2 SMNVEV (reference sequence). The CDR3 loop spans 15 amino acids. With V trimmed by 6 bases and J by 1 base, 8 bases remained unmatched. CDR3 region: CASRDGQGGNYGYTF. Here the CDR3 DNA reads TGTGCCAGCAGGGACGGGCAGGGGGGTAACTATGGCTACACCTTC.

The rearrangement uses TRBV5-4 and TRBJ2-3, with 8 bases fitting TRBD2. This CDR3 is 15 amino acids long. Germline CDR1 is SGHNT and CDR2 is YYREEE (reference sequence). The V and J ends lost 1 base and 4 bases, in that order; junction bases with no gene match: 5. The CDR3 sequence is CASSLPGGLADTQYF. The DNA for the CDR3 is TGTGCCAGCAGCTTGCCGGGGGGGCTCGCAGATACGCAGTATTTT.

V and J are TRBV7-2 and TRBJ2-3; tentatively, D is TRBD2 (6 bases). V dropped 0 bases and J dropped 11 bases, with 15 bases sitting between them. The CDR3 contains 14 residues. Germline lookup yields CDR1 SGHTA and CDR2 FQGNSA. Written as DNA, the CDR3 is TGTGCCAGCAGCTTAGCACTCGGGGGAATGAGGCAGTATTTT. Amino acid sequence: CASSLALGGMRQYF.

CDR3 sequence: CASSWVGGNTEAFF. Written as DNA, the CDR3 is TGTGCCAGCAGCTGGGTAGGGGGGAACACTGAAGCTTTCTTT. The genes are TRBV7-3 and TRBJ1-1; a weak D match, TRBD1 (6 bases). The CDR3 has 14 amino acids. From germline, CDR1 is SGHTA and CDR2 FQGTGA. V dropped 4 bases and J dropped 1 base, with 10 bases sitting between them.

The chain uses TRBV6-5 and TRBJ1-5, with 8 bases fitting TRBD1. The germline gives CDR1 MNHEY, CDR2 SVGAGI. V trimming: 6 bases; J trimming: 5 bases; junction bases outside the gene matches: 6. The CDR3 is 14 amino acids. The CDR3 DNA is TGTGCCAGCAGGCTACAGGGGGGGGATCAGCCCCAGCATTTT. This encodes CASRLQGGDQPQHF.

The chain joins TRBV7-3 to TRBJ2-5, with TRBD1 as a possible D gene (6 bases). CDR1 is SGHTA, CDR2 FQGTGA, per germline. V lost 5 bases, J lost 4 bases, and 17 bases lay in between. This CDR3 spans 15 amino acids. In DNA form, the CDR3 reads TGTGCCAGCAGCCCACTTCACAGGGTAGGAGAGACCCAGTACTTC. Its protein is CASSPLHRVGETQYF.

The genes are TRBV7-8 and TRBJ2-2; a weak D match, TRBD2 (5 bases). There are 14 residues in the CDR3. The V and J ends lost 7 bases and 3 bases respectively, with 12 bases between them. Germline loops: CDR1 SGHVS, CDR2 FQNEAQ. CDR3 DNA: TGTGCCAGCAATCCTGGACTCGACACCGGGGAGCTGTTTTTT. The encoded protein is CASNPGLDTGELFF.

This clone was seen once. The chain couples TRBV6-6 to TRBJ1-4; D unclear. The ends were cut back, 6 bases at V and 0 bases at J, with 14 bases in the middle. The germline V gene encodes CDR1 MNHNY and CDR2 SVGAGI (reference sequence). The CDR3 totals 16 residues. CDR3 sequence reads: CASSSAASATNEKLFF. The CDR3 DNA sequence: TGTGCCAGCAGCTCCGCGGCTTCTGCAACTAATGAAAAACTGTTTTTT.

The chain has TRBV5-1 and TRBJ2-3, with 7 bases identical to TRBD1. CDR1 and CDR2 from the germline V gene are SGHRS and YFSETQ. V gave up 8 bases and J gave up 2 bases; unmatched junction bases: 8. CDR3 length equals 14 residues. CDR3 region: CASQPGQYTDTQYF. In DNA, the CDR3 is TGCGCCAGTCAACCGGGACAGTACACAGATACGCAGTATTTT. Drawing the rest from reference TRBV5-1 and TRBJ2-3, the complete variable domain is KAGVTQTPRYLIKTRGQQVTLSCSPISGHRSVSWYQQTPGQGLQFLFEYFSETQRNKGNFPGRFSGRQFSNSRSEMNVSTLELGDSALYLCASQPGQYTDTQYFGPGTRLTVL.

This chain uses TRBV18 with TRBJ2-5; 7 nucleotides line up with TRBD1. The V gene's germline CDR1 is KGHSH and CDR2 LQKENI. This CDR3 has 15 amino acids. The junction had 8 bases not matched to a gene; V was cut back by 3 bases and J by 4 bases. The CDR3, as DNA: TGTGCCAGCTCACCCCGCCAGGGGGAAGGAGAGACCCAGTACTTC. Its protein is CASSPRQGEGETQYF.

The chain links TRBV19 to TRBJ1-6, with a weak D call TRBD1 (6 bases). V was trimmed by 1 base and J by 7 bases, leaving 11 bases between them. The CDR3 is 15 amino acids. From germline, CDR1 is LNHDA and CDR2 SQIVND (reference sequence). The CDR3 DNA is TGTGCCAGTAGTATAGCCACACAGGGAAATTCACCCCTCCACTTT. It is translated as CASSIATQGNSPLHF.

This chain uses TRBV7-9 with TRBJ2-7; maybe TRBD2 (5 bases). CDR1 and CDR2 (germline): SEHNR, FQNEAQ (reference sequence). With 1 base removed from V and 5 bases from J, the gap between germline ends came to 9 bases. The CDR3 consists of 13 residues. The CDR3 sequence: CASSLVEVDEQYF. For the CDR3, the DNA is TGTGCCAGCAGCTTAGTGGAGGTGGACGAGCAGTACTTC. The variable domain in full, with the rest retrieved from reference TRBV7-9 and TRBJ2-7, is DTGVSQNPRHKITKRGQNVTFRCDPISEHNRLYWYRQTLGQGPEFLTYFQNEAQLEKSRLLSDRFSAERPKGSFSTLEIQRTEQGDSAMYLCASSLVEVDEQYFGPGTRLTVT.

This clone was seen a single time. The rearrangement links TRBV7-9 to TRBJ1-1, with TRBD1 identical over 12 bases. J was trimmed by 0 bases and V by 7 bases; bases with no gene match: 9. CDR3 length: 17 amino acids. Germline assignment: CDR1 SEHNR and CDR2 FQNEAQ (reference sequence). The CDR3 is CASIPRDRGPLNTEAFF. The CDR3 bases are TGTGCCAGCATCCCTCGGGACAGGGGGCCCCTGAACACTGAAGCTTTCTTT.

The CDR3 loop reads CASSSSGLAGSDTQYF. The CDR3 bases are TGTGCCAGCAGCTCCTCGGGACTAGCGGGATCGGATACGCAGTATTTT. The rearrangement joins TRBV5-5 to TRBJ2-3; 13 bases line up with TRBD2. In germline, CDR1 is SGHKS, CDR2 YYEKEE (reference sequence). The ends lost 3 bases at V and 6 bases at J; junction bases unmatched: 7. The CDR3 loop spans 16 amino acids. Drawing the rest from reference TRBV5-5 and TRBJ2-3, the complete variable domain is DAGVTQSPTHLIKTRGQQVTLRCSPISGHKSVSWYQQVLGQGPQFIFQYYEKEERGRGNFPDRFSARQFPNYSSELNVNALLLGDSALYLCASSSSGLAGSDTQYFGPGTRLTVL.

This rearrangement joins TRBV25-1 to TRBJ2-7; TRBD2 matches 7 bases. Germline CDR1 reads MGHDK; CDR2 reads SYGVNS. V lost 8 bases to trimming and J lost 3 bases; unmatched junction nucleotides: 10. This CDR3 is 14 amino acids long. CDR3 in DNA: TGTGCCAGCGTACCCACAGCGGGAATCTACGAGCAGTACTTC. It specifies CASVPTAGIYEQYF.

This chain joins TRBV2 and TRBJ2-7; D may be TRBD2 (5 bases). Germline-derived CDR1 and CDR2 are SNHLY and FYNNEI. The CDR3 has 14 amino acids. V was cut by 6 bases and J by 6 bases, with 18 bases left in between. CDR3 region: CASRSTRGASEQYF. The CDR3 DNA is TGTGCCAGCAGATCGACCCGGGGAGCGTCCGAGCAGTACTTC.

The V call is TRBV28, the J call TRBJ2-1, with 13 bases identical to TRBD2. Germline V gives CDR1 MDHEN, CDR2 SYDVKM. J gave up 2 bases and V 6 bases, and 4 bases lay outside the gene matches. CDR3 length equals 16 residues. For the CDR3, the DNA is TGTGCCAGCAGACTAGCGGGAGGGCGGCCCTACAATGAGCAGTTCTTC. Protein sequence: CASRLAGGRPYNEQFF.

This clone is a singleton in its sample. The rearrangement links TRBV9 to TRBJ2-2, with D possibly matching TRBD1 (6 bases). This CDR3 contains 14 residues. The V and J ends lost 5 bases and 6 bases respectively, with 14 bases between them. Germline assignment: CDR1 SGDLS and CDR2 YYNGEE. Here the CDR3 reads CASSGGPGAGELFF. The CDR3 DNA sequence: TGTGCCAGCAGTGGGGGCCCAGGAGCCGGGGAGCTGTTTTTT.

This clone was seen a single time. The chain has TRBV9 and TRBJ1-2; TRBD1 might be the D (5 bases). Deletions cut 2 bases from V and 6 bases from J, with 20 bases between. Per the germline V gene, CDR1 is SGDLS and CDR2 is YYNGEE. This CDR3 is built from 16 residues. CDR3 DNA: TGTGCCAGCAGCGTTGCGTATGGTGGGGCAGGGCATGGCTACACCTTC. This encodes CASSVAYGGAGHGYTF.

This chain connects TRBV5-1 to TRBJ2-2, with 9 bases matching TRBD2. This CDR3 contains 16 residues. V shed 1 base and J 7 bases; nucleotides not matched to a gene: 8. Germline V CDR1 and CDR2: SGHRS, YFSETQ. CDR3 nucleotide sequence: TGCGCCAGCAGCTTGAGCAGCGGGGGGAGGATCGGGGAGCTGTTTTTT. It specifies CASSLSSGGRIGELFF.

The chain employs TRBV11-3 and TRBJ2-5, with 7 bases identical to TRBD2. Unmatched junction bases numbered 7, after V lost 2 bases and J lost 4 bases. This CDR3 region has 15 residues. CDR1 and CDR2 (germline): SGHNT, YENEEA. The CDR3 sequence is CASSLTALAAETQYF. CDR3 coding DNA: TGTGCCAGCAGCTTAACCGCTCTAGCGGCAGAGACCCAGTACTTC. Together with reference TRBV11-3 and TRBJ2-5, the CDR3 gives the full variable domain: EAGVVQSPRYKIIEKKQPVAFWCNPISGHNTLYWYLQNLGQGPELLIRYENEEAVDDSQLPKDRFSAERLKGVDSTLKIQPAELGDSAVYLCASSLTALAAETQYFGPGTRLLVL.

The chain joins TRBV9 to TRBJ2-7, with TRBD2 as a possible D gene (5 bases). Germline V gene data show CDR1 as SGDLS and CDR2 as YYNGEE. V was pared by 0 bases and J by 6 bases, with 13 bases between. The CDR3 has 14 amino acids. CDR3 in amino acids: CASSVGVGLGEQYF. The CDR3 DNA sequence: TGTGCCAGCAGCGTAGGGGTCGGACTCGGCGAGCAGTACTTC.

The chain carries TRBV3-1 (or the pseudogene TRBV3-2) and TRBJ2-1; 8 bases align to TRBD2. The CDR3 is 13 amino acids. The V gene's germline CDR1 is LGHDT and CDR2 YNNKEL (reference sequence). The trim removed 4 bases at V and 16 bases at J, leaving 12 bases unmatched. The CDR3 nucleotides are TGTGCCAGCAGCCGCGGTACCTCGGGACTAGGTTTCTTC. Translation: CASSRGTSGLGFF.

The V call is TRBV28, the J call TRBJ1-2; TRBD1 matches at 9 bases. The germline gives CDR1 MDHEN, CDR2 SYDVKM. J was trimmed by 14 bases and V by 5 bases; bases with no gene match: 15. The CDR3 loop spans 14 amino acids. The CDR3 loop is CASSLPGTGTRRTF. In nucleotides, the CDR3 is TGTGCCAGCAGTCTACCCGGGACAGGGACCCGTAGGACCTTC.

The chain combines TRBV7-9 with TRBJ2-1, with D hard to call. The CDR3 runs 18 residues. Germline V gene sequence: CDR1 SEHNR, CDR2 FQNEAQ (reference sequence). The ends were cut back, 1 base at V and 7 bases at J, with 23 bases in the middle. The CDR3 nucleotides are TGTGCCAGCAGCTTAGTGGGTGACTTGACCCACGCCTTAAATGAGCAGTTCTTC. This translates into CASSLVGDLTHALNEQFF.

This clone showed up just a few times. The chain carries TRBV19 and TRBJ1-1; TRBD1 matches at 8 bases. The germline V gene encodes CDR1 LNHDA and CDR2 SQIVND (reference sequence). The V segment lost 6 bases and the J segment 11 bases; nucleotides outside the gene matches: 5. This CDR3 is 11 amino acids long. CDR3 bases: TGTGCCAGTAGAGTGACAGGGGTGGCTTTCTTT. Protein sequence: CASRVTGVAFF.

The J gene is TRBJ1-1, the V gene TRBV29-1; D gene ambiguous. The CDR3 totals 10 residues. Germline V CDR1 and CDR2: SQVTM, ANQGSEA. Between the trimmed V and J ends, which lost 7 bases and 6 bases, there was a span of 9 bases. This CDR3 reads CSGGFSEAFF. The CDR3 bases are TGCAGCGGGGGTTTCTCTGAAGCTTTCTTT.